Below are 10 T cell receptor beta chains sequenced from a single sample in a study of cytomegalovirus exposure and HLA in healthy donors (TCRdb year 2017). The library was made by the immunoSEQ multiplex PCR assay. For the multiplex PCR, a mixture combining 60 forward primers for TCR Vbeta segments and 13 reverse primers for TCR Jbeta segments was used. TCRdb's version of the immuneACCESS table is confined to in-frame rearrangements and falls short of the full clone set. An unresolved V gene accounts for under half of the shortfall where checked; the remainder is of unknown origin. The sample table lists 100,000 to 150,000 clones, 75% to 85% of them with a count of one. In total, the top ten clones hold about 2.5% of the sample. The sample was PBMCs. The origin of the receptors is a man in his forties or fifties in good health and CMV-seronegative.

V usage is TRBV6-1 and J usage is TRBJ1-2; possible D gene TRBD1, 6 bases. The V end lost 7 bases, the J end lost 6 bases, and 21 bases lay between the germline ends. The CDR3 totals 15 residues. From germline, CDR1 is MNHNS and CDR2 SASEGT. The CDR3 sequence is CASTTPGGIAHGYTF. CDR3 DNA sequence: TGTGCCAGCACAACCCCTGGGGGCATCGCTCATGGCTACACCTTC.

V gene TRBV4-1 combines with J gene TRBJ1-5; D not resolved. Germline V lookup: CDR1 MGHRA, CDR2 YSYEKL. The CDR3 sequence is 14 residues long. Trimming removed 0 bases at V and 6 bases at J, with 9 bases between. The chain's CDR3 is CASSQDVAGQPQHF. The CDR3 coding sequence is TGCGCCAGCAGCCAAGATGTTGCAGGTCAGCCCCAGCATTTT.

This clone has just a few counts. CDR3 coding DNA: TGTGCCAGCAGCTTAGACAGGGGGGGGGAGCCCCAGCATTTT. Protein product: CASSLDRGGEPQHF. The chain is built from TRBV7-9 and TRBJ1-5; 8 bases are a match to TRBD1. V was pared by 1 base and J by 8 bases, with 4 bases of the junction left unmatched. This CDR3 spans 14 amino acids. CDR1 and CDR2 (germline): SEHNR, FQNEAQ (reference sequence).

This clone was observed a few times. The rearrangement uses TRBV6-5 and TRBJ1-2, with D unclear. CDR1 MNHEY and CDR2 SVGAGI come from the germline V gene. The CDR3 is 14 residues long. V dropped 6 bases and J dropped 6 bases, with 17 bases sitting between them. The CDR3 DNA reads TGTGCCAGCAGGATCTACGGAGGGCTCCATGGCTACACCTTC. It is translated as CASRIYGGLHGYTF.

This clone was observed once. The CDR3 here is CASSPGTSYGYTF. For the CDR3, the DNA is TGTGCCAGCAGCCCCGGGACAAGCTATGGCTACACCTTC. The chain recombines TRBV7-8 with TRBJ1-2, with D possibly being TRBD1 (6 bases). The CDR3 loop spans 13 amino acids. Germline lookup yields CDR1 SGHVS and CDR2 FQNEAQ. V gave up 5 bases and J gave up 4 bases, with 11 bases separating them.

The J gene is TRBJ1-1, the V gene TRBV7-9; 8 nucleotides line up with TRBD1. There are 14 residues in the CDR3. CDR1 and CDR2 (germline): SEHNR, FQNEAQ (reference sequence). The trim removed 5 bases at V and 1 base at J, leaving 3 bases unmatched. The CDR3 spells CASSPQGGNTEAFF. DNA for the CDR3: TGTGCCAGCAGCCCACAGGGGGGGAACACTGAAGCTTTCTTT.

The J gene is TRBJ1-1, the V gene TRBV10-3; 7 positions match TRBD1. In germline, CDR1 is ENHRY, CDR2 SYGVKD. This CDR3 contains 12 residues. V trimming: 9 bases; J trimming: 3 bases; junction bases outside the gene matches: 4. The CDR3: CAIARGDTEAFF. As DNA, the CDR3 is TGTGCCATTGCCAGGGGGGACACTGAAGCTTTCTTT.

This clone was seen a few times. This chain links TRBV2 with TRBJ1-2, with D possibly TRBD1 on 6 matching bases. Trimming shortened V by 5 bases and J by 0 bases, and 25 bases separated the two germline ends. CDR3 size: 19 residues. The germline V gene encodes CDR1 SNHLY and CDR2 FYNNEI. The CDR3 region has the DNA TGTGCCAGCAGTATTACCAAGGCCCCCCGGGACACAACTAACTATGGCTACACCTTC. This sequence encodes CASSITKAPRDTTNYGYTF.

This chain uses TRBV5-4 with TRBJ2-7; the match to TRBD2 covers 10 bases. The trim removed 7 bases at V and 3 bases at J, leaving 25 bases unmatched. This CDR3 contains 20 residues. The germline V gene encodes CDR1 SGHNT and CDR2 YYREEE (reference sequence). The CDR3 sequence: CASSRGGASGGLSPNYEQYF. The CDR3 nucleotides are TGTGCCAGCTCCCGTGGGGGGGCTAGCGGGGGCCTCTCGCCTAACTACGAGCAGTACTTC.

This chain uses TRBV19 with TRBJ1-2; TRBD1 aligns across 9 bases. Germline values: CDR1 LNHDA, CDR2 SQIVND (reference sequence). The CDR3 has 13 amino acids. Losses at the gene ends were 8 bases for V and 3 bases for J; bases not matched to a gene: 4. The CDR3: CASEDRGYYGYTF. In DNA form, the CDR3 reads TGTGCCAGTGAGGACAGGGGTTACTATGGCTACACCTTC.